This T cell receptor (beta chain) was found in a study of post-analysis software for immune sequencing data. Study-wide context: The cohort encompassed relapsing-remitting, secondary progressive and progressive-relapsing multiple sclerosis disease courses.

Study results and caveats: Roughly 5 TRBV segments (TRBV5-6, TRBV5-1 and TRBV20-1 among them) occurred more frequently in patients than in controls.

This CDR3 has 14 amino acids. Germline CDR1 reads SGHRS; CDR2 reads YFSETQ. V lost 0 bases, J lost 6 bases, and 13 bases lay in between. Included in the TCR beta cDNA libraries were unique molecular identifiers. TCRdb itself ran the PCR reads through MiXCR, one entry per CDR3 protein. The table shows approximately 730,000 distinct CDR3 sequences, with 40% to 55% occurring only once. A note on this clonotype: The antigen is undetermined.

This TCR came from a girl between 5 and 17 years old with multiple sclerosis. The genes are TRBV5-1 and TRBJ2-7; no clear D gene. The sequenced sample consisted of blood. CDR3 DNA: TGCGCCAGCAGCTTGGAAGGCGGTCCAAGCGAGCAGTACTTC. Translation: CASSLEGGPSEQYF.